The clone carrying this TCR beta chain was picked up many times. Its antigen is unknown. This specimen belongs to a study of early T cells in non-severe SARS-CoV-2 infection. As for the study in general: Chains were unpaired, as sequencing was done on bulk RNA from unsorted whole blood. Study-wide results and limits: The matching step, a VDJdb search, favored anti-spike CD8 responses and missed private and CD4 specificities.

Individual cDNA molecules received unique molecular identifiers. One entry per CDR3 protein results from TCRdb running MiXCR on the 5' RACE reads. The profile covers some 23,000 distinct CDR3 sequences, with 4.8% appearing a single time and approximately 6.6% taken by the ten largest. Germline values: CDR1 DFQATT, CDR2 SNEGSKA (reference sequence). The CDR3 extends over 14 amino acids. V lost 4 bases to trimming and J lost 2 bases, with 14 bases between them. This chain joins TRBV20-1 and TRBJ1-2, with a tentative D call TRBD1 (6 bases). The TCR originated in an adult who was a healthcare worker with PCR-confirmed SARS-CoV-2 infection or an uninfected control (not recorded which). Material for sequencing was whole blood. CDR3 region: CSAIGQPMNYGYTF. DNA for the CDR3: TGCAGTGCTATCGGACAGCCGATGAACTATGGCTACACCTTC.